One sample yielded the 21 T cell receptor beta chains listed below, sequenced in a study of OX40 agonist ivuxolimab in advanced cancers. Libraries were prepared by immunoSEQ multiplex PCR; TCRdb keeps only in-frame clonotypes and omits some of them. The profile shows some 31,000 clones, about 89% of them singletons. Sequences were derived from CD4+ or CD8+ T cells sorted from blood, sampled in a trial of the OX40 agonist ivuxolimab. The receptors here all came from an adult with an advanced solid tumor such as melanoma, head and neck, liver or kidney cancer.

This clone was seen once. Germline and junction disagree at one end, which may indicate a read error. This chain links TRBV28 with TRBJ2-5; the match to TRBD2 covers 7 bases. Germline assignment: CDR1 MDHEN and CDR2 SYDVKM. The CDR3 is 15 amino acids. Here the CDR3 DNA reads TGTGCCAGCAGTTTAGACGCGGGAGAACGCGAGATCCAGTACTTC. The encoded protein is CASSLDAGEREIQYF. The full variable domain, rest sourced from reference TRBV28 and TRBJ2-5, is DVKVTQSSRYLVKRTGEKVFLECVQDMDHENMFWYRQDPGLGLRLIYFSYDVKMKEKGDIPEGYSVSREKKERFSLILESASTNQTSMYLCASSLDAGEREIQYFGPGTRLLVL.

V usage is TRBV6-1 and J usage is TRBJ2-6; D gene ambiguous. V gave up 7 bases and J gave up 2 bases, with 9 bases separating them. The CDR3 loop spans 14 amino acids. The V gene's germline CDR1 is MNHNS and CDR2 SASEGT. The CDR3 DNA reads as TGTGCCAGCAACCTTGACACTGGGGCCAACGTCCTGACTTTC. Protein: CASNLDTGANVLTF.

This sequence joins TRBV6-6 and TRBJ2-5, with D possibly being TRBD2 (6 bases). This CDR3 contains 14 residues. V lost 4 bases and J 2 bases, leaving 11 bases between the germline ends. Germline values: CDR1 MNHNY, CDR2 SVGAGI (reference sequence). The CDR3 is CASSSPGEQETQYF. The DNA for the CDR3 is TGTGCCAGCAGTTCGCCGGGGGAACAAGAGACCCAGTACTTC.

The chain combines TRBV2 with TRBJ1-1; 7 positions match TRBD1. Germline CDR1 and CDR2: SNHLY and FYNNEI. The CDR3 loop spans 14 amino acids. Germline trimming cut 6 bases from V and 4 bases from J; bases unmatched to any gene: 8. The CDR3 region has the DNA TGTGCCAGCAGACTCTGGGCAGGGGGCACTGAAGCTTTCTTT. This codes for CASRLWAGGTEAFF. Complete variable domain (other parts from reference TRBV2 and TRBJ1-1): EPEVTQTPSHQVTQMGQEVILRCVPISNHLYFYWYRQILGQKVEFLVSFYNNEISEKSEIFDDQFSVERPDGSNFTLKIRSTKLEDSAMYFCASRLWAGGTEAFFGQGTRLTVV.

The chain employs TRBV19 and TRBJ1-1, with D possibly being TRBD1 (6 bases). V lost 1 base and J lost 1, with 7 bases in between. This CDR3 is 14 amino acids long. The germline CDR1 and CDR2 sequences are LNHDA and SQIVND (reference sequence). The CDR3 protein is CASSIGGGNTEAFF. As DNA, the CDR3 is TGTGCCAGTAGTATAGGAGGGGGGAACACTGAAGCTTTCTTT.

The chain links TRBV7-2 to TRBJ2-4, with TRBD1 as a possible D gene (7 bases). Trimming removed 6 bases from V and 3 bases from J, with 15 bases in between. The CDR3 is 15 amino acids. Germline V CDR1 and CDR2: SGHTA, FQGNSA. The chain's CDR3 is CASSPSQGGKNIQYF. The CDR3 nucleotides read TGTGCCAGCAGTCCCAGTCAGGGGGGCAAAAACATTCAGTACTTC.

CDR3 sequence: CASSPGVNTEAFF. The CDR3, as DNA: TGTGCCAGCTCACCGGGAGTGAACACTGAAGCTTTCTTT. This chain connects TRBV18 to TRBJ1-1; D unclear. The CDR3 is 13 residues long. V was pared by 3 bases and J by 0 bases, with 5 bases between. CDR1 and CDR2 from the germline V gene are KGHSH and LQKENI.

This sequence joins TRBV28 and TRBJ2-2; 11 bases fit TRBD2. From germline, CDR1 is MDHEN and CDR2 SYDVKM. V trimming: 3 bases; J trimming: 8 bases; junction bases outside the gene matches: 5. This CDR3 spans 15 amino acids. CDR3 in DNA: TGTGCCAGCAGTTTTCCGACTAGCGGGATTGGGGAGCTGTTTTTT. Residues: CASSFPTSGIGELFF.

The chain couples TRBV5-1 to TRBJ2-1; no firm D call. With 4 bases removed from V and 4 bases from J, the gap between germline ends came to 18 bases. The germline V gene has CDR1 SGHRS and CDR2 YFSETQ. The CDR3 covers 16 residues. CDR3 coding DNA: TGCGCCAGCAGCACGACCGACTCCTGGGCATACAATGAGCAGTTCTTC. Translation: CASSTTDSWAYNEQFF.

J is TRBJ1-1 and V is TRBV6-5, with 9 bases identical to TRBD1. The V gene end was trimmed by 6 bases and the J gene end by 1 base; junction bases not matched to a gene: 6. The germline gives CDR1 MNHEY, CDR2 SVGAGI. The CDR3 loop spans 15 amino acids. Here the CDR3 DNA reads TGTGCCAGCAGAACAGGGGGCTCGGCGAACACTGAAGCTTTCTTT. The encoded protein is CASRTGGSANTEAFF.

J is TRBJ1-4 and V is TRBV23-1; D remains unclear. TRBV23-1 is known as an ORF, though its function is uncertain. V was cut by 3 bases and J by 3 bases, with 11 bases left in between. CDR3 length equals 15 residues. CDR3 DNA sequence: TGCGCCAGCAGTCACTGGGTTGGATCTAATGAAAAACTGTTTTTT. Its translation is CASSHWVGSNEKLFF.

This clone was counted once. The CDR3 here is CASSPRGQGNTDTQYF. The CDR3 nucleotides are TGTGCCAGCAGCCCCCGGGGACAGGGGAATACAGATACGCAGTATTTT. The chain has TRBV11-3 and TRBJ2-3; TRBD1 aligns across 10 bases. CDR3 length: 16 residues. CDR1 is SGHNT and CDR2 is YENEEA in the germline V gene. The J segment lost 3 bases and the V segment lost 5 bases, leaving 8 bases of the junction unmatched.

This chain joins TRBV10-3 and TRBJ2-2; D may be TRBD1 (6 bases). V was pared by 2 bases and J by 7 bases, with 8 bases between. In germline, CDR1 is ENHRY, CDR2 SYGVKD. This CDR3 region has 13 residues. CDR3 protein: CAISETGRGELFF. CDR3 nucleotides: TGTGCCATCAGTGAGACAGGGCGCGGGGAGCTGTTTTTT.

V and J are TRBV6-6 and TRBJ1-1, with 8 positions matching TRBD1. V lost 4 bases to trimming and J lost 4 bases; unmatched junction nucleotides: 5. CDR1 MNHNY and CDR2 SVGAGI come from the germline V gene (reference sequence). The CDR3 is 14 residues long. Written as DNA, the CDR3 is TGTGCCAGCAGTTTCGGACAGGGCGTCACTGAAGCTTTCTTT. Protein: CASSFGQGVTEAFF.

The chain is built from TRBV29-1 and TRBJ2-1; 8 bases align to TRBD2. CDR1 is SQVTM and CDR2 is ANQGSEA in the germline V gene. This CDR3 has 13 amino acids. V lost 5 bases to trimming and J lost 9 bases; unmatched junction nucleotides: 9. CDR3 nucleotide sequence: TGCAGCGTTATTCGAAGCGGGAGAGGTGAGCAGTTCTTC. Its translation: CSVIRSGRGEQFF.

The J gene is TRBJ2-7, the V gene TRBV27; D gene ambiguous. V was trimmed by 3 bases and J by 2 bases, leaving 14 bases between them. From germline, CDR1 is MNHEY and CDR2 SMNVEV (reference sequence). This CDR3 has 15 residues. The DNA of the CDR3 is TGTGCCAGCAGTTTGAAAGGTACGGCGGCCTACGAGCAGTACTTC. It yields the protein CASSLKGTAAYEQYF.

This chain joins TRBV5-1 and TRBJ1-1, with TRBD1 matching 7 bases. The CDR3 has 15 residues. CDR1 SGHRS and CDR2 YFSETQ come from the germline V gene. The trim removed 0 bases at V and 4 bases at J, leaving 6 bases unmatched. The CDR3 loop reads CASSLDGRGATEAFF. The DNA for the CDR3 is TGCGCCAGCAGCTTGGACGGCAGGGGGGCCACTGAAGCTTTCTTT.

J is TRBJ2-2 and V is TRBV7-6; 10 nucleotides align to TRBD2. J gave up 5 bases and V 5 bases, and 5 bases lay outside the gene matches. The CDR3 loop spans 15 amino acids. Germline CDR1 reads SGHVS; CDR2 reads FNYEAQ. CDR3 sequence (DNA): TGTGCCAGCAGCCCTAGCGGGAGTAGGACCGGGGAGCTGTTTTTT. It yields the protein CASSPSGSRTGELFF.

The chain employs TRBV28 and TRBJ1-1; D is perhaps TRBD1 (6 bases). The germline V gene encodes CDR1 MDHEN and CDR2 SYDVKM. Trimming removed 5 bases at V and 2 bases at J, with 12 bases between. This CDR3 has 14 amino acids. The CDR3 here is CASSIGGGNTEAFF. CDR3 coding DNA: TGTGCCAGCAGTATCGGGGGCGGAAACACTGAAGCTTTCTTT.

This chain connects TRBV18 to TRBJ1-1; D is uncertain. CDR1 and CDR2 (germline): KGHSH, LQKENI. V lost 2 bases to trimming and J lost 3 bases, with 7 bases between them. The CDR3 sequence is 13 residues long. Here the CDR3 DNA reads TGTGCCAGCTCACCATCCGCGCACACTGAAGCTTTCTTT. Protein sequence: CASSPSAHTEAFF.

This chain uses TRBV19 with TRBJ2-5, with 10 bases lining up with TRBD2. Germline CDR1 and CDR2: LNHDA and SQIVND (reference sequence). The CDR3 has 16 residues. J lost 5 bases, V lost 5 bases, and 11 bases had no gene match. The CDR3, as DNA: TGTGCCAGTAGTGTTGGAACTAGCGGGACCCCGGAGACCCAGTACTTC. As protein: CASSVGTSGTPETQYF.